This T cell receptor (beta chain) came from a study of T-cell reconstitution after alpha-beta-depleted transplantation in children. The authors prepared the TCRbeta library with unique molecular identifiers. TCRdb analysed the PCR reads with MiXCR anew, one entry per CDR3 protein. The repertoire includes about 270,000 distinct CDR3 sequences, almost 10% of them detected once, and roughly 9.1% sits in the top ten. The CDR3 is 16 amino acids. Germline loops: CDR1 MGHRA, CDR2 YSYEKL. Trimming removed 0 bases from V and 1 base from J, with 10 bases in between. The chain carries TRBV4-1 and TRBJ1-5; tentative D call: TRBD1 (6 bases). The specimen comprised PBMCs from the stem cell graft donor, sampled from the stem cell graft. This sequence originates from a human donor who donated a stem cell graft to a child with SCID. This CDR3 is CASSQDQGISNQPQHF. The CDR3 DNA reads as TGCGCCAGCAGCCAAGATCAGGGGATAAGCAATCAGCCCCAGCATTTT.